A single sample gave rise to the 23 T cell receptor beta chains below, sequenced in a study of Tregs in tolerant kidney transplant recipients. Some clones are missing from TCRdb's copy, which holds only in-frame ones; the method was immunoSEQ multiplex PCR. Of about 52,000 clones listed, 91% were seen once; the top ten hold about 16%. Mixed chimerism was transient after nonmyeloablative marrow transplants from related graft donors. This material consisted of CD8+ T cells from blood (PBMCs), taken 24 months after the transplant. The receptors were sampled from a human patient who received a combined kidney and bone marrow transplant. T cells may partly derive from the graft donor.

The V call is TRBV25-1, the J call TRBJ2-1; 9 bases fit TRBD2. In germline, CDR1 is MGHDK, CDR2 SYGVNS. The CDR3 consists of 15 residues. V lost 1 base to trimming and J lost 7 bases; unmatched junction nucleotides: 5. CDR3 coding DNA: TGTGCCAGCAGTGAATGGAGCGGGGGGAAGAATGAGCAGTTCTTC. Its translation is CASSEWSGGKNEQFF.

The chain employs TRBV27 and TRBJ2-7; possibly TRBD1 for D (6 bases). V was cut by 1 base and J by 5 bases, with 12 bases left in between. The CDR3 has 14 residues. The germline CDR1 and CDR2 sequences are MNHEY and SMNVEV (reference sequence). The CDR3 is CASSLLTGINEQYF. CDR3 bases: TGTGCCAGCAGTTTATTAACAGGGATAAACGAGCAGTACTTC.

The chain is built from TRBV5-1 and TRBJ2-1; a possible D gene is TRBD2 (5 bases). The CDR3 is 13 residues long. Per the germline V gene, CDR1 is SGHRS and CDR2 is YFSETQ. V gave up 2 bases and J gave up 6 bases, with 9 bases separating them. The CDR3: CASSFKSGNEQFF. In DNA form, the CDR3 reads TGCGCCAGCAGCTTTAAAAGCGGCAATGAGCAGTTCTTC.

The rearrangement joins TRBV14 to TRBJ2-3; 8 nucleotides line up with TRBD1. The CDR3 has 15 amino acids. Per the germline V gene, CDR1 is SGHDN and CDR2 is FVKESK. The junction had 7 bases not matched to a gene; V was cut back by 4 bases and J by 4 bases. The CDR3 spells CASSPTGQGPDTQYF. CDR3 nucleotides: TGTGCCAGCAGCCCGACTGGACAGGGACCAGATACGCAGTATTTT.

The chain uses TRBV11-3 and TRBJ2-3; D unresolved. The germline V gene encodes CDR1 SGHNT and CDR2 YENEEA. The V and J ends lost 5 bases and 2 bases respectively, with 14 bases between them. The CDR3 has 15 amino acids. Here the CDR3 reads CASSQNLIATDTQYF. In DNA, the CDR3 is TGTGCCAGCAGCCAGAACCTGATAGCCACAGATACGCAGTATTTT.

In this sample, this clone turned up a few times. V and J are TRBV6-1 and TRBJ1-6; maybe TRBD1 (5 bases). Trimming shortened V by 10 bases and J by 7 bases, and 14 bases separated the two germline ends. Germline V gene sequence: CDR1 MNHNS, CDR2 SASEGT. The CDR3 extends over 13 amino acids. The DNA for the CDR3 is TGTGCCACCCATTCGGGGGAGAATTCACCCCTCCACTTT. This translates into CATHSGENSPLHF.

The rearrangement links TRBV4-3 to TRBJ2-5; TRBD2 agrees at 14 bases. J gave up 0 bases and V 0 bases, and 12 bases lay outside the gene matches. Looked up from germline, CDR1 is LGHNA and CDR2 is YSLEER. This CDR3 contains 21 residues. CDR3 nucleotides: TGCGCCAGCAGCCAAGAGGGGGGACTAGCGGGAGAGGGGGGGTACCAAGAGACCCAGTACTTC. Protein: CASSQEGGLAGEGGYQETQYF.

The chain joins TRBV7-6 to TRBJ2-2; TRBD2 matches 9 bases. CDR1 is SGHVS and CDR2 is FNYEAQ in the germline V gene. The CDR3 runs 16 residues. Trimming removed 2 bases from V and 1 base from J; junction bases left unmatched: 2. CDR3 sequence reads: CASSLIAGVNTGELFF. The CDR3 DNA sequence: TGTGCCAGCAGCTTAATAGCGGGGGTGAACACCGGGGAGCTGTTTTTT.

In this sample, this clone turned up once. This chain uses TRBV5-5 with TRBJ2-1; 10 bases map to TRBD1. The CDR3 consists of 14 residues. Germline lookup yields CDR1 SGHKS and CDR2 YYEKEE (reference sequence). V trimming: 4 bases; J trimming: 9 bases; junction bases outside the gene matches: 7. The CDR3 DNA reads TGTGCCAGCAGCCTCGGGACAGGGGACAGTGAGCAGTTCTTC. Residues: CASSLGTGDSEQFF.

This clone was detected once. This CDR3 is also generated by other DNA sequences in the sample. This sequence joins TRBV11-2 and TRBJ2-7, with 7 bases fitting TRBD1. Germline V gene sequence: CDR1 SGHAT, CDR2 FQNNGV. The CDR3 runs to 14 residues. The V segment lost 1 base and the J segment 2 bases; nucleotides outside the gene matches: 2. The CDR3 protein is CASSLGQGAYEQYF. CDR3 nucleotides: TGTGCCAGCAGCTTAGGCCAGGGGGCCTACGAGCAGTACTTC.

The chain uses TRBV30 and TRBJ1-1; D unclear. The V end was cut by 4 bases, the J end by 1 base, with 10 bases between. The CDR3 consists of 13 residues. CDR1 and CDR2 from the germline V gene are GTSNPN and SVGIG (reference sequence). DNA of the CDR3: TGTGCCTGGACCGTGAGTGGGAACACTGAAGCTTTCTTT. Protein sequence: CAWTVSGNTEAFF. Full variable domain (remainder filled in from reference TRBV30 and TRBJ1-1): SQTIHQWPATLVQPVGSPLSLECTVEGTSNPNLYWYRQAAGRGLQLLFYSVGIGQISSEVPQNLSASRPQDRQFILSSKKLLLSDSGFYLCAWTVSGNTEAFFGQGTRLTVV.

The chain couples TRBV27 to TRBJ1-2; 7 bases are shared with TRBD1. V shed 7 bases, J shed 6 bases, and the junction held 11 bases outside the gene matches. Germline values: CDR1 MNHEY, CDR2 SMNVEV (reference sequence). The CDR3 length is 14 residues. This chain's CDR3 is CASTHSPGGDGYTF. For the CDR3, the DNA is TGTGCCAGCACCCATTCCCCAGGGGGTGATGGCTACACCTTC.

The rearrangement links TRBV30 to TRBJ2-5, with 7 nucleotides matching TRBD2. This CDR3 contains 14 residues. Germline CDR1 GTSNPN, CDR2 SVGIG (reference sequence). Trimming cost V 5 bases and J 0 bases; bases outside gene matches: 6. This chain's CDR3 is CAWAGEVNQETQYF. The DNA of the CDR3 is TGTGCCTGGGCGGGGGAAGTTAACCAAGAGACCCAGTACTTC.

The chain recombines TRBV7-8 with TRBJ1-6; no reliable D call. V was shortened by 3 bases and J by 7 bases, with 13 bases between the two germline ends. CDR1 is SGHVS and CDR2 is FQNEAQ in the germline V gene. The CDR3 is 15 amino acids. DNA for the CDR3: TGTGCCAGCAGCTTGGGCCCGGCGGGGAATTCACCCCTCCACTTT. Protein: CASSLGPAGNSPLHF.

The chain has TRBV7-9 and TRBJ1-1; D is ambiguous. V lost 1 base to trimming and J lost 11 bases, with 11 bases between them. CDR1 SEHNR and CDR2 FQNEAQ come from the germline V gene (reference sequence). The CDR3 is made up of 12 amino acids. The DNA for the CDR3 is TGTGCCAGCAGCTTAGGAGGTCAGAGCGCTTTCTTT. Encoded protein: CASSLGGQSAFF.

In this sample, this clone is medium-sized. The CDR3 spells CASSEGLAAYNEQFF. In nucleotides, the CDR3 is TGTGCCAGCAGCGAAGGCCTAGCGGCCTACAATGAGCAGTTCTTC. The chain is built from TRBV7-7 and TRBJ2-1; 7 bases are a match to TRBD2. Germline V gene lookup returns CDR1 SSHAT and CDR2 FNYEAQ (reference sequence). V trimming: 5 bases; J trimming: 2 bases; junction bases outside the gene matches: 6. The CDR3 has 15 amino acids.

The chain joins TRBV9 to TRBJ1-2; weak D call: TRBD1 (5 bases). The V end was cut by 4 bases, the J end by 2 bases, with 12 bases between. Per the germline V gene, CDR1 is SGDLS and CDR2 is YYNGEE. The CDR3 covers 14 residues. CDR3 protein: CASSPAGGNYGYTF. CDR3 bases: TGTGCCAGCAGCCCGGCTGGGGGGAACTATGGCTACACCTTC.

In DNA form, the CDR3 reads TGTGCCAGCGGACTTGGGGGACAGACCTACGAGCAGTACTTC. It yields the protein CASGLGGQTYEQYF. This sequence joins TRBV27 and TRBJ2-7; 7 positions agree with TRBD1. CDR1 MNHEY and CDR2 SMNVEV come from the germline V gene (reference sequence). The trim removed 8 bases at V and 2 bases at J, leaving 9 bases unmatched. This CDR3 comprises 14 residues.

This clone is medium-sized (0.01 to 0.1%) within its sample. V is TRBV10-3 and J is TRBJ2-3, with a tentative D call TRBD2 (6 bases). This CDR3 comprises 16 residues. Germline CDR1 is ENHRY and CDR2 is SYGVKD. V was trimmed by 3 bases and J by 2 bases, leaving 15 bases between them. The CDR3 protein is CAISDPLGGNTDTQYF. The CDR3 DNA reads TGTGCCATCAGTGACCCTCTGGGGGGAAACACAGATACGCAGTATTTT.

The CDR3 nucleotides are TGTGCCAGCAGTTCTACAGGGGAAGGGGAGCTGTTTTTT. Encoded protein: CASSSTGEGELFF. The gene calls are TRBV27 and TRBJ2-2; 7 bases agree with TRBD1. Per the germline V gene, CDR1 is MNHEY and CDR2 is SMNVEV (reference sequence). The CDR3 is 13 residues long. V lost 4 bases to trimming and J lost 8 bases; unmatched junction nucleotides: 4.

DNA for the CDR3: TGTGCCAGCAGCTTAGGGGGCCGTTACTACGAGCAGTACTTC. It codes for CASSLGGRYYEQYF. The chain links TRBV7-2 to TRBJ2-7; perhaps TRBD1 as D (5 bases). Germline V gene lookup returns CDR1 SGHTA and CDR2 FQGNSA. The CDR3 has 14 amino acids. V lost 1 base and J 3 bases, leaving 10 bases between the germline ends. Complete variable domain (other parts from reference TRBV7-2 and TRBJ2-7): GAGVSQSPSNKVTEKGKDVELRCDPISGHTALYWYRQSLGQGLEFLIYFQGNSAPDKSGLPSDRFSAERTGGSVSTLTIQRTQQEDSAVYLCASSLGGRYYEQYFGPGTRLTVT.

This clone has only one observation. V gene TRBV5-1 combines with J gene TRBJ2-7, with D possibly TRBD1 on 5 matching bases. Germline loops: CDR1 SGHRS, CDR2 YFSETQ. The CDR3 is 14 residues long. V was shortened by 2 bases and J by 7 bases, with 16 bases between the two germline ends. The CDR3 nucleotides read TGCGCCAGCAGCTTCCAGGGTCCCACTTTGGAGCAGTACTTC. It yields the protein CASSFQGPTLEQYF.

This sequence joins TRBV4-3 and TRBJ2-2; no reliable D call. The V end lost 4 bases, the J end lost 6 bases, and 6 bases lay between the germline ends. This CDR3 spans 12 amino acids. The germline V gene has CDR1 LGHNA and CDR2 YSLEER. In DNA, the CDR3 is TGCGCCAGCAGCCTTCTCCCCGGGGAGCTGTTTTTT. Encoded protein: CASSLLPGELFF.